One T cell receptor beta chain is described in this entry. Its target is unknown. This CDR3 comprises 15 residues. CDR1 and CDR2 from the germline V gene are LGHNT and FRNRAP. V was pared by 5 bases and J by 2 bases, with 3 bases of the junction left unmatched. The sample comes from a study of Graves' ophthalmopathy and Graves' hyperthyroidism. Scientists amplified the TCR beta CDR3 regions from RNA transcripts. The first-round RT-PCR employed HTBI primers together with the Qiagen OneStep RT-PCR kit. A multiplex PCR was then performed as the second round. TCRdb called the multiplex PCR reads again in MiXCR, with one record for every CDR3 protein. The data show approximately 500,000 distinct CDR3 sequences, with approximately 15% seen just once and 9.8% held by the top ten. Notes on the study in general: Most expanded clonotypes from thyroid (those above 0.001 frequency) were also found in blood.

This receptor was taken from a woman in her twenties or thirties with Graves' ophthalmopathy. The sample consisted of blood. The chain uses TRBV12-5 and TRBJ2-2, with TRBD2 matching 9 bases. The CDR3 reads CASGASGANTGELFF. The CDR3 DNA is TGTGCTAGTGGTGCTAGCGGGGCAAACACCGGGGAGCTGTTTTTT.